The text below deals with one T cell receptor beta chain. Antigen: not known. The sample belongs to a study of T cell responses to AZD1222 COVID-19 vaccine. The study, taken as a whole, reports: CD4 TCRs linked to vaccination spanned spike, dominating at 160-218 and 743-854. No repertoire was sampled before or during the peak T cell response, only after it. Clonal diversity may have been underestimated, and the donors were mostly white British, with more females than males.

With 4 bases removed from V and 3 bases from J, the gap between germline ends came to 20 bases. CDR1 SGHDT and CDR2 YYEEEE come from the germline V gene. The CDR3 is 16 residues long. Pooling of second doses given at about 4 or about 12 weeks was done. The method was immunoSEQ multiplex PCR; TCRdb's version includes in-frame clones alone and lacks a portion of them. The sample lists more than 80,000 clones; 90% were seen once. This sequence originates from an adult who received the AZD1222 COVID-19 vaccine. This sample comprised peripheral blood, obtained 28 days after the second AZD1222 dose. J is TRBJ2-7 and V is TRBV5-6; D is possibly TRBD1 or TRBD2 (5 bases each). CDR3: CASSTAVGTEHYEQYF. The DNA of the CDR3 is TGTGCCAGCAGCACAGCGGTTGGGACGGAGCACTACGAGCAGTACTTC.